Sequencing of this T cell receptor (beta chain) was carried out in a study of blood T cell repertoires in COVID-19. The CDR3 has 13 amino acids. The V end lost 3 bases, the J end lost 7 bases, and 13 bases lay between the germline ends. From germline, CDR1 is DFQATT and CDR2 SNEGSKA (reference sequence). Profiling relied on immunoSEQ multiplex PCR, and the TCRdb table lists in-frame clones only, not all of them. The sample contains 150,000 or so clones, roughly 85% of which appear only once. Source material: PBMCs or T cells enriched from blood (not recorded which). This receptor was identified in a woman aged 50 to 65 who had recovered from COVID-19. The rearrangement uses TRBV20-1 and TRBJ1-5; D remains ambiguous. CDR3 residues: CSASTRAGQPQHF. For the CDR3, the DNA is TGCAGTGCTAGTACGAGGGCGGGACAGCCCCAGCATTTT.